This record looks at one TCR beta chain sequence and its context. Per the authors' pipeline: For nucleated cells, counts were estimated from reference gene primer amplification. Profiled with immunoSEQ multiplex PCR; TCRdb holds only in-frame clones, not every one. V and J calls and clone size are as listed in that table; D and trimming were resolved from the DNA. This sample yields about 260,000 clones, of which roughly 84% are seen a single time; 4% to 4.5% belongs to the top ten. This sample was taken from a study of blood T cell repertoires in COVID-19. In the study overall: Samples representing acute and convalescent COVID-19 were sourced from the United States, Italy and Spain. T cells, B-cell-depleted T cells, or PBMCs supplied cDNA or gDNA.

The CDR3 is 13 residues long. The V and J ends lost 3 bases and 6 bases respectively, with 9 bases between them. CDR1 and CDR2 (germline): LNHDA, SQIVND (reference sequence). The clonotype was recovered from a man aged 55 to 69 with acute or convalescent COVID-19. This chain links TRBV19 with TRBJ1-5; D gene unclear. Input material: peripheral blood. CDR3 bases: TGTGCCAGTAGTATCTTAGTTTTTCAGCCCCAGCATTTT. This gives the protein CASSILVFQPQHF. Full variable domain (outside the CDR3, taken from reference TRBV19 and TRBJ1-5): DGGITQSPKYLFRKEGQNVTLSCEQNLNHDAMYWYRQDPGQGLRLIYYSQIVNDFQKGDIAEGYSVSREKKESFPLTVTSAQKNPTAFYLCASSILVFQPQHFGDGTRLSIL.